Listed below are T cell receptor beta chains from one sample, sequenced in a study of CD8 T cells in ankylosing spondylitis. TCRdb recomputed calls from the 5' RACE reads with MiXCR, one row per CDR3 protein. The sample carries some 130,000 distinct CDR3 sequences, 12% to 15% recorded once. The sequenced material came from blood, either unsorted or a sorted T cell fraction (not recorded which). The origin of the receptors is a female donor with ankylosing spondylitis or in good health (not recorded which). Each CDR3 is given with its conserved first and last residue.

v_gene	j_gene	CDR3aa
TRBV30	TRBJ1-1	CAWRRTGGPEAFF
TRBV5-1	TRBJ2-1	CASSRQGDGEQFF
TRBV12-3/TRBV12-4	TRBJ2-7	CASSSTGPSYEQYF
TRBV10-3	TRBJ1-5	CAISPGQGQPQHF
TRBV25-1	TRBJ2-1	CASGISGSNNEQFF
TRBV7-2	TRBJ1-1	CASSLARDRKEAFF
TRBV20-1	TRBJ2-7	CSAGLYRFGRTGASYEQYF
TRBV11-1	TRBJ2-1	CASTRAAGGSYNEQFF
TRBV25-1	TRBJ2-3	CASSAAGGRTDTRYF
TRBV4-1	TRBJ1-3	CASSQDIWGDTIYF
TRBV7-2	TRBJ2-7	CASSWRQGPYEQYF
TRBV7-9	TRBJ2-2	CASSMTGTNTGELFF
TRBV5-1	TRBJ2-5	CASSSSGDSLKTQYF
TRBV11-2	TRBJ2-3	CASSLPGGGAVDTQYF
TRBV5-6	TRBJ2-3	CASSLAGKVDTQYF
TRBV6-1	TRBJ2-3	CASSRGGQNTDTQYF
TRBV28	TRBJ2-5	CASRHSPGSGGQETQYF